Below, 19 T cell receptor beta chains from the same sample are listed, as sequenced in a study of blood T cell repertoires in COVID-19. The table came from immunoSEQ multiplex PCR; TCRdb's copy has only in-frame clones and leaves some out. In the table there are 250,000 to 350,000 clones, 86% of which are singletons. The sample consisted of peripheral blood. These receptors originate from a woman aged 70 to 79 with COVID-19, enrolled during active disease.

This sequence joins TRBV4-1 and TRBJ2-3, with TRBD1 matching over 7 bases. The J segment lost 4 bases and the V segment lost 4 bases, leaving 8 bases of the junction unmatched. Germline CDR1 reads MGHRA; CDR2 reads YSYEKL. The CDR3 is made up of 15 amino acids. This CDR3 is CASSLVGGQADTQYF. CDR3 in DNA: TGCGCCAGCAGCCTCGTAGGGGGCCAGGCAGATACGCAGTATTTT.

The CDR3 spells CASSEGNAKRKLFF. CDR3 in DNA: TGTGCCAGCAGTGAAGGTAACGCGAAACGGAAACTGTTTTTT. The rearrangement uses TRBV2 and TRBJ1-4; no clear D. CDR3 length: 14 residues. The germline V and J ends were trimmed by 1 base and 11 bases, with 14 bases remaining between them. Germline loops: CDR1 SNHLY, CDR2 FYNNEI.

CDR3 sequence (DNA): TGTGCCAGCAGTGGACAGGCTGCAATCCATGGGGCAACTAATGAAAAACTGTTTTTT. Its translation is CASSGQAAIHGATNEKLFF. The chain uses TRBV6-1 and TRBJ1-4; possible D gene TRBD1, 6 bases. The V end was cut by 4 bases, the J end by 0 bases, with 21 bases between. Germline CDR1 is MNHNS and CDR2 is SASEGT. The CDR3 covers 19 residues.

The sample holds a few counts of this clone. The V and J genes are TRBV5-1 and TRBJ1-2; 7 bases align to TRBD1. This CDR3 has 15 residues. Germline V gene sequence: CDR1 SGHRS, CDR2 YFSETQ. V trimming: 0 bases; J trimming: 6 bases; junction bases outside the gene matches: 8. CDR3 nucleotides: TGCGCCAGCAGCTTGGGGACTCAGGGGGAGGATGGCTACACCTTC. It yields the protein CASSLGTQGEDGYTF. Full variable domain (missing parts from reference TRBV5-1 and TRBJ1-2): KAGVTQTPRYLIKTRGQQVTLSCSPISGHRSVSWYQQTPGQGLQFLFEYFSETQRNKGNFPGRFSGRQFSNSRSEMNVSTLELGDSALYLCASSLGTQGEDGYTFGSGTRLTVV.

The V gene is TRBV30, the J gene TRBJ2-2, with 10 bases aligning to TRBD1. The CDR3 extends over 16 amino acids. CDR1 and CDR2 from the germline V gene are GTSNPN and SVGIG (reference sequence). V dropped 2 bases and J dropped 4; count of bases not matched to a gene: 7. CDR3 DNA: TGTGCCTGGAGTAAGCCGGGACAGGGGCTCACCGGGGAGCTGTTTTTT. Its protein is CAWSKPGQGLTGELFF.

DNA of the CDR3: TGTGCCAGCAGCACGAGTCACGAGCAGTACTTC. Protein product: CASSTSHEQYF. The chain carries TRBV6-2 or TRBV6-3 and TRBJ2-7; no reliable D call. Germline V gene data show CDR1 as MNHEY and CDR2 as SVGEGT. Between the trimmed V and J ends, which lost 6 bases and 5 bases, there was a span of 8 bases. The CDR3 extends over 11 amino acids.

The genes are TRBV19 and TRBJ2-7; 7 bases align to TRBD1. With V trimmed by 5 bases and J by 1 base, 8 bases remained unmatched. The CDR3 sequence is 15 residues long. Per germline, CDR1 LNHDA and CDR2 SQIVND (reference sequence). The CDR3: CASSGAGTASYEQYF. CDR3 nucleotides: TGTGCCAGTAGTGGAGCCGGGACAGCGTCCTACGAGCAGTACTTC.

The CDR3 protein is CATSDNTGGWNGYTF. CDR3 nucleotide sequence: TGTGCCACCAGTGACAATACAGGGGGATGGAATGGCTACACCTTC. The chain joins TRBV24-1 to TRBJ1-2, with TRBD1 matching over 8 bases. The germline CDR1 and CDR2 sequences are KGHDR and SFDVKD. The CDR3 length is 15 residues. The junction had 9 bases not matched to a gene; V was cut back by 4 bases and J by 6 bases.

The chain has TRBV6-6 and TRBJ1-1; 7 nucleotides match TRBD1. Germline lookup yields CDR1 MNHNY and CDR2 SVGAGI (reference sequence). The CDR3 length is 16 residues. Germline trimming cut 4 bases from V and 1 base from J; bases unmatched to any gene: 9. CDR3 sequence (DNA): TGTGCCAGCAGTTTGGGTTTGGGGACAGAGAACACTGAAGCTTTCTTT. As protein: CASSLGLGTENTEAFF.

This clone was counted a few times. Other DNA sequences in this specimen translate into the identical CDR3. The chain has TRBV27 and TRBJ1-2, with no clear D. The CDR3 sequence is 13 residues long. Germline-derived CDR1 and CDR2 are MNHEY and SMNVEV (reference sequence). The V end lost 3 bases, the J end lost 8 bases, and 13 bases lay between the germline ends. The CDR3 is CASSFGARGGYTF. CDR3 nucleotide sequence: TGTGCCAGCAGTTTTGGAGCGCGTGGAGGCTACACCTTC.

The rearrangement links TRBV5-1 to TRBJ1-1; TRBD1 aligns across 7 bases. Losses at the gene ends were 2 bases for V and 3 bases for J; bases not matched to a gene: 4. From germline, CDR1 is SGHRS and CDR2 YFSETQ. This CDR3 has 14 residues. The CDR3 DNA reads TGCGCCAGCAGCTTTAGGACAGGCGACACTGAAGCTTTCTTT. Amino acid sequence: CASSFRTGDTEAFF.

The J gene is TRBJ2-2, the V gene TRBV10-1; a possible D gene is TRBD2 (5 bases). CDR3 length equals 14 residues. In germline, CDR1 is WNHNN, CDR2 SYGVQD (reference sequence). Trimming shortened V by 6 bases and J by 2 bases, and 10 bases separated the two germline ends. The CDR3 is CASRPRGNTGELFF. The CDR3, as DNA: TGCGCCAGCAGACCCCGGGGAAACACCGGGGAGCTGTTTTTT.

This CDR3 is CASSQEGMEAQHF. CDR3 in DNA: TGTGCCAGCAGCCAAGAAGGAATGGAGGCTCAGCATTTT. This chain joins TRBV3-1 (or the pseudogene TRBV3-2) and TRBJ1-5, with unresolved D. Germline V gene data show CDR1 as LGHDT and CDR2 as YNNKEL (reference sequence). The CDR3 totals 13 residues. The V gene lost 0 bases and the J gene lost 13 bases, with 13 bases spanning the gap.

The V gene is TRBV7-9, the J gene TRBJ1-2, with TRBD1 identical over 7 bases. Per the germline V gene, CDR1 is SEHNR and CDR2 is FQNEAQ (reference sequence). V lost 5 bases and J lost 0; bases outside the gene matches: 3. The CDR3 covers 14 residues. The CDR3 protein is CASSRQGPNYGYTF. DNA for the CDR3: TGTGCCAGCAGCCGACAGGGTCCTAACTATGGCTACACCTTC. Drawing the rest from reference TRBV7-9 and TRBJ1-2, the complete variable domain is DTGVSQNPRHKITKRGQNVTFRCDPISEHNRLYWYRQTLGQGPEFLTYFQNEAQLEKSRLLSDRFSAERPKGSFSTLEIQRTEQGDSAMYLCASSRQGPNYGYTFGSGTRLTVV.

The table lists this clone with a count of one. The CDR3 DNA reads as TGCGCCAGCAGGTATTCGGGGACCTACGAGCAGTACTTC. Its protein product is CASRYSGTYEQYF. The V and J genes are TRBV5-1 and TRBJ2-7, with a possible D match to TRBD2 (5 bases). The length of the CDR3 is 13 residues. Germline V gene lookup returns CDR1 SGHRS and CDR2 YFSETQ. V lost 5 bases and J lost 2, with 11 bases in between.

The chain combines TRBV3-1 (or the pseudogene TRBV3-2) with TRBJ2-5; TRBD2 matches 10 bases. This CDR3 has 15 amino acids. Germline V gene sequence: CDR1 LGHDT, CDR2 YNNKEL (reference sequence). V was clipped by 5 bases and J by 7 bases; unmatched bases: 10. CDR3 sequence (DNA): TGTGCCAGCAGCTTCAGCGGGGGGGCCTCTGGGACCCAGTACTTC. It is translated as CASSFSGGASGTQYF.

J is TRBJ2-6 and V is TRBV4-1; D uncertain. The CDR3 consists of 14 residues. The germline gives CDR1 MGHRA, CDR2 YSYEKL. With 2 bases removed from V and 2 bases from J, the gap between germline ends came to 4 bases. The CDR3 DNA reads as TGCGCCAGCAGCCAACCCACTGGGGCCAACGTCCTGACTTTC. Its translation: CASSQPTGANVLTF.

The rearrangement joins TRBV18 to TRBJ1-5, with a weak D call TRBD1 (5 bases). The V end was cut by 3 bases, the J end by 0 bases, with 9 bases between. Germline V gives CDR1 KGHSH, CDR2 LQKENI. The CDR3 is made up of 15 amino acids. The CDR3 reads CASSPQGGSNQPQHF. CDR3 DNA: TGTGCCAGCTCACCTCAGGGAGGTAGCAATCAGCCCCAGCATTTT. The complete variable domain, with remaining parts taken from reference TRBV18 and TRBJ1-5, reads NAGVMQNPRHLVRRRGQEARLRCSPMKGHSHVYWYRQLPEEGLKFMVYLQKENIIDESGMPKERFSAEFPKEGPSILRIQQVVRGDSAAYFCASSPQGGSNQPQHFGDGTRLSIL.

The V and J genes are TRBV2 and TRBJ2-2, with D possibly matching TRBD2 (7 bases). The germline V gene has CDR1 SNHLY and CDR2 FYNNEI. The V and J ends lost 8 bases and 7 bases respectively, with 20 bases between them. There are 15 residues in the CDR3. CDR3 protein: CASCTEGGAIGELFF. CDR3 DNA: TGTGCCAGCTGTACCGAGGGGGGGGCCATCGGGGAGCTGTTTTTT.